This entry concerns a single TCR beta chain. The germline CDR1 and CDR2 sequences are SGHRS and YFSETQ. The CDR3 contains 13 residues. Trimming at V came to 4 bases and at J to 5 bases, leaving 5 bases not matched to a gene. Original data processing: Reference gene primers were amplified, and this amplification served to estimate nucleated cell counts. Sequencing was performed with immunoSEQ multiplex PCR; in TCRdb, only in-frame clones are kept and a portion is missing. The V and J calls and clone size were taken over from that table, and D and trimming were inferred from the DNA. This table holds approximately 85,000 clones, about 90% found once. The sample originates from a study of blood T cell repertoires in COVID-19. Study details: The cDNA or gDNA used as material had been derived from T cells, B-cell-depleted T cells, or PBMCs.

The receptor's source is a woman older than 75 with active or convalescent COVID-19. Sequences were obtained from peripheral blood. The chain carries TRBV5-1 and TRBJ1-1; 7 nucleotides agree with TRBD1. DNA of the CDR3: TGCGCCAGCAGCGAGGGACAGAGAACTGAAGCTTTCTTT. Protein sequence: CASSEGQRTEAFF.